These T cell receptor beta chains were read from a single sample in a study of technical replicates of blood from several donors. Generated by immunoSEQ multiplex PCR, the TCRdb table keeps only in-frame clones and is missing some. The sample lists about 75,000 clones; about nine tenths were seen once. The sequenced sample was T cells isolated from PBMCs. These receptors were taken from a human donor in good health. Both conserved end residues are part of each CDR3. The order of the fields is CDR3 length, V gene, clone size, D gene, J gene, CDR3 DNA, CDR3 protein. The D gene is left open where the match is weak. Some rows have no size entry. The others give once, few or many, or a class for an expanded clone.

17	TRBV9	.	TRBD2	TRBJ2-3	TGTGCCAGCAGCCCCTTAACTAGCGGGAGAGTTGGGGATACGCAGTATTTT	CASSPLTSGRVGDTQYF
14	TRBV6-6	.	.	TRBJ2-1	TGTGCCAGCAGTTTGGCCCCAGGGGTGGATGAGCAGTTCTTC	CASSLAPGVDEQFF
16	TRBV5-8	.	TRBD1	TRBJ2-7	TGTGCCAGCAGCCCCGGACAGGGGAGGCGCTCCTACGAGCAGTACTTC	CASSPGQGRRSYEQYF
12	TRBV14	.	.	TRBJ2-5	TGTGCCAGCAGCCAAGACTGGAAGGGGCGATACTTC	CASSQDWKGRYF
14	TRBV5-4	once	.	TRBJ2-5	TGTGCCAGCGCTACTACAGGGATGGGGGAGACCCAGTACTTC	CASATTGMGETQYF
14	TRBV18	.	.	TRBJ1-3	TGTGCCAGCTCCCCGAACAGGGTGGAAAACACCATATATTTT	CASSPNRVENTIYF
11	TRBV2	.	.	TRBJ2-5	TGTGCCAGCAATATTGCGGAGACCCAGTACTTC	CASNIAETQYF
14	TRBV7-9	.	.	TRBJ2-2	TGTGCCAGCAGCCAAGACAGGTACACCGGGGAGCTGTTTTTT	CASSQDRYTGELFF
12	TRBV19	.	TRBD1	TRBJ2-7	TGTGCCAGTAGTATAGATGACAGGGGGCAGTACTTC	CASSIDDRGQYF
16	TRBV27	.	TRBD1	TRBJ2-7	TGTGCCAGCAGTTTAGCCCCCCCGGGACAGCTTTACGAGCAGTACTTC	CASSLAPPGQLYEQYF
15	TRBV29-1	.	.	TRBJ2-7	TGCAGCGTTGAACCTATGGGGGGGCTCTCCTACGAGCAGTACTTC	CSVEPMGGLSYEQYF
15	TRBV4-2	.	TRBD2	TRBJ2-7	TGTGCCAGCAGCCGGCCCGGGACTAGCCCCTATGAGCAGTACTTC	CASSRPGTSPYEQYF
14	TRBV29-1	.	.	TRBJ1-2	TGCAGCGTTGAAGGGCGGGGATCTAACTATGGCTACACCTTC	CSVEGRGSNYGYTF
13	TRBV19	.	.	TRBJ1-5	TGTGCCAGTAGTGACACGAATGATCAGCCCCAGCATTTT	CASSDTNDQPQHF